This is a list of T cell receptor beta chains from one sample in a study of response to subunit inactivated influenza vaccine. TCRdb re-called the RT-PCR reads through MiXCR, storing one row per CDR3 protein. The data show some 540,000 distinct CDR3 sequences, 20% to 25% seen once. These sequences were also reported in another study, on T cells expressing NK-cell markers.

The sample in question was CD4+ T cells sorted from PBMCs, obtained about 11 days after vaccination. The receptors shown here come from a man aged 50-60 years who received an inactivated influenza vaccine. Each CDR3 is given with its conserved first and last residue. D genes are given only for firm matches. Clone size, where shown, is once, few, many, or a class for clones that have expanded.

V: TRBV20-1
J: TRBJ2-1
length: 19
D: .
size: many
DNA: TGCAGTGCTAGAGATCTCCGGGGACGGGGGCCTGGTGCCTACAATGAGCAGTTCTTC
CDR3: CSARDLRGRGPGAYNEQFF

V: TRBV7-2
J: TRBJ2-1
length: 16
D: .
size: .
DNA: TGTGCCAGCAGCTTAGTGCTTGGCAGTAGGAACAATGAGCAGTTCTTC
CDR3: CASSLVLGSRNNEQFF

V: TRBV7-2
J: TRBJ2-7
length: 14
D: .
size: few
DNA: TGTGCCAGCAGCCCCCTCGGGGTTTACTACGAGCAGTACTTC
CDR3: CASSPLGVYYEQYF

V: TRBV11-2
J: TRBJ2-3
length: 19
D: TRBD2
size: .
DNA: TGTGCCAGCAGCTTAAGGAAGAGCGGGGGGCTCGGGGGGAAGGATACGCAGTATTTT
CDR3: CASSLRKSGGLGGKDTQYF

V: TRBV2
J: TRBJ1-5
length: 15
D: .
size: .
DNA: TGTGCCAGCAGTGAAGCGCGGGGACGCAATCAGCCCCAGCATTTT
CDR3: CASSEARGRNQPQHF

V: TRBV6-2/TRBV6-3
J: TRBJ2-1
length: 16
D: .
size: .
DNA: TGTGCCAGCAGCTCCCTTTTGGCGGAAGCCTACAATGAGCAGTTCTTC
CDR3: CASSSLLAEAYNEQFF

V: TRBV4-3
J: TRBJ2-3
length: 15
D: .
size: .
DNA: TGCGCCAGCAGCCAAGGGTCGCTCGGGAAAGATACGCAGTATTTT
CDR3: CASSQGSLGKDTQYF

V: TRBV5-1
J: TRBJ2-4
length: 16
D: TRBD2
size: few
DNA: TGCGCCAGCAGCACCGGGACTAGCGGGAGCGTAAACATTCAGTACTTC
CDR3: CASSTGTSGSVNIQYF

V: TRBV7-9
J: TRBJ2-2
length: 17
D: .
size: .
DNA: TGTGCCAGCAGCCAAGGCCTAGACAGTACATGGACCGGGGAGCTGTTTTTT
CDR3: CASSQGLDSTWTGELFF

V: TRBV25-1
J: TRBJ2-3
length: 14
D: TRBD2
size: .
DNA: TGTGCCAGCAGACCTAGCGGTTACACAGATACGCAGTATTTT
CDR3: CASRPSGYTDTQYF

V: TRBV5-5
J: TRBJ1-2
length: 15
D: .
size: .
DNA: TGTGCCAGCAGCTTGGCCCAGACGGGGGGCTATGGCTACACCTTC
CDR3: CASSLAQTGGYGYTF

V: TRBV9
J: TRBJ1-6
length: 14
D: .
size: .
DNA: TGTGCCAGCAGCGTAGGAGGCGCTAATTCACCCCTCCACTTT
CDR3: CASSVGGANSPLHF

V: TRBV20-1
J: TRBJ1-5
length: 15
D: .
size: .
DNA: TGCAGTGCTAGATCGTGGGGCAGGGTCTATCAGCCCCAGCATTTT
CDR3: CSARSWGRVYQPQHF

V: TRBV6-2/TRBV6-3
J: TRBJ2-3
length: 17
D: TRBD2
size: few
DNA: TGTGCCAGCAGTCCCCTAGGACTAGCGGGAGCCCCAGATACGCAGTATTTT
CDR3: CASSPLGLAGAPDTQYF

V: TRBV20-1
J: TRBJ1-6
length: 14
D: TRBD1
size: .
DNA: TGCAGTGCCCAGGGACAGGGGATTTATTCACCCCTCCACTTT
CDR3: CSAQGQGIYSPLHF

V: TRBV28
J: TRBJ2-7
length: 14
D: .
size: few
DNA: TGTGCCACCCCACGGCAGGGTCCCTCCTACGAGCAGTACTTC
CDR3: CATPRQGPSYEQYF

V: TRBV12-3/TRBV12-4
J: TRBJ1-3
length: 18
D: .
size: .
DNA: TGTGCCAGCAGCCTACTTGAAATCTGGGGTAATTCTGGAAACACCATATATTTT
CDR3: CASSLLEIWGNSGNTIYF

V: TRBV5-8
J: TRBJ2-3
length: 16
D: .
size: .
DNA: TGTGCCAGCAGCCGCGGGACAGAAACTAGCACAGATACGCAGTATTTT
CDR3: CASSRGTETSTDTQYF

V: TRBV18
J: TRBJ2-7
length: 17
D: TRBD1
size: few
DNA: TGTGCCAGCTCACACGAATCGGGACAGGGGATTAGGTACGAGCAGTACTTC
CDR3: CASSHESGQGIRYEQYF

V: TRBV4-3
J: TRBJ2-3
length: 17
D: TRBD2
size: few
DNA: TGCGCCAGCAGCCGACAACGACTAGCGGGGCCCACAGATACGCAGTATTTT
CDR3: CASSRQRLAGPTDTQYF

V: TRBV5-1
J: TRBJ2-2
length: 16
D: .
size: .
DNA: TGCGCCAGCAGCTTGGTTCCGACAGGGAACACCGGGGAGCTGTTTTTT
CDR3: CASSLVPTGNTGELFF

V: TRBV5-1
J: TRBJ2-1
length: 16
D: .
size: .
DNA: TGCGCCAGCAGCCCAGGGAGGCGGAGCTCCTACAATGAGCAGTTCTTC
CDR3: CASSPGRRSSYNEQFF

V: TRBV5-1
J: TRBJ1-6
length: 13
D: .
size: .
DNA: TGCGCCAGCAGTCCAACAGAGTCTTCACCCCTCCACTTT
CDR3: CASSPTESSPLHF